This T cell receptor beta chain was sequenced in a study of cytomegalovirus exposure and HLA in healthy donors (TCRdb year 2017). About the full investigation: An earlier analysis of under 600 of the donors reported approximately 300 Gb of sequence data and roughly 110 million unique TCR beta sequences from 150 million to 200 million T cells. The genetic ancestry cluster associated with self-reported Caucasian donors included 70% to 85% of the roughly 400 genotyped donors. Alongside the repertoire data, information on donor age, sex, ethnicity and CMV serostatus was compiled. In a later genetic analysis, genome-wide SNP genotypes for about three fifths of the 666 donors were used, and that subset was treated as a discovery cohort. Roughly 5 DR-DQ haplotypes were handled as single units for association and clustering, since linkage in the cohort was strong. The T cell repertoires of 666 subjects were profiled by immunosequencing and related to cytomegalovirus serostatus. To study patterns of TCR occurrence, a later analysis re-analyzed previously published TCR beta repertoires from several hundred donors and added high-resolution HLA genotyping. Along with the roughly 710-subject first cohort, a separate validation cohort of about 110 different subjects was used. To predict cytomegalovirus infection status, the study brought together high-throughput TCR immunosequencing, statistical association of individual TCRs with disease status, and machine learning. An early release that covered fewer than 800 HLA-typed donors contained approximately 290 gigabases of sequencing data and 85 million to 100 million unique TCR sequences. The study aimed to test whether cataloging public T cell receptors could reveal signatures of past pathogen exposure. Both class I and class II loci were covered by HLA typing, at four-digit resolution. Among around 400 genotyped donors of the cohort, an average of roughly 230,000 unique TCR beta nucleotide sequences was sequenced per donor, of which 15% to 20% were non-productive. In an earlier analysis of a few hundred of the donors, high-throughput TCR beta sequencing was used to judge whether each TCR beta V gene segment behaved as functional or pseudogenic. Rather than drawing on any new phenotypic data, the later analysis identified candidate immune exposures from TCR beta sequences and the way those sequences occurred across donors. Typing coverage differed by locus: A, B, C, DRB1 and DQB1 were typed in about 620-630 donors, DQA1 in 500 to 550, DPA1 in 600 to 610, and DPB1 in 400 to 480. All discovery cohort repertoires had been generated using a single sequencing platform. Here is what the overall study found, with its caveats: Assigning TCR associations to individual alleles was difficult when HLA alleles, especially DR and DQ, strongly co-occurred. An earlier analysis of around 540 of the donors showed that most TCR beta V segments appeared in productive rearrangements either about 90% or about 30% of the time, which broadly matched IMGT annotations. Compared with equally common non-associated chains, HLA-associated TCR beta chains in a later analysis were more clonally expanded and had lower generation probabilities. Some IMGT-functional V segments, including TRBV6-2 and TRBV6-3, could not be told apart with the 87-base-pair reads, so those segments were excluded. Because some donors lacked HLA typing at each locus, the association tests relied only on the typed subset. A cluster of highly shared sequence variants was judged likely to represent a technical artifact of the sequencing pipeline. The classifier was reported to diagnose cytomegalovirus status with high specificity and sensitivity in both the original and validation cohorts. In a later genetic analysis, fewer N-insertions in productive TCRs were reported among donors in an Asian-associated ancestry cluster than the 666-donor mean. This cohort had only TCR beta chains sequenced, and the lack of alpha or paired-chain data limited which features could be detected. In the study, 150 to 200 TCR beta chains were listed as associated with cytomegalovirus. In a later analysis, TCR association rates were found to vary across HLA loci, with the most associated TCRs seen for DRB1 alleles and the fewest for HLA-C alleles. V-gene and J-gene trimming of TCR beta chains was associated with a missense DCLRE1C variant in a later genetic analysis, and the association was replicated in an independent cohort. In a later analysis, most CMV-associated TCR beta chains were found to appear HLA-restricted, with HLA associations seemingly driven largely by CMV exposure. The authors suggested that the approach could potentially be generalized to other disease states and immunological phenotypes. A few of the identified cytomegalovirus-associated TCR beta chains were confirmed in vitro to be specific for cytomegalovirus antigens. Several of the top co-occurrence clusters appeared to be linked to parvovirus B19, influenza, CMV and Epstein-Barr virus, according to a later analysis. Because counts were too low, approximately 18 rarely observed V segments, including chromosome 9 orphons, were excluded from the earlier analysis of a few hundred of the donors. Presence/absence analyses assumed roughly uniform sequencing depth across donors, an assumption that may not hold. Across donors, most TCR sequences were observed very rarely, whereas some public TCRs were present in many individuals. In a later analysis, 16,951 TCR beta sequences were associated with specific HLA alleles at a false discovery rate of 0.05. Linkage disequilibrium might explain the correlated functional status among segregating V segments, but an unknown experimental factor could not be excluded. For the cohort, immune exposure information was limited to CMV serostatus. A further reported finding was that TCR beta sequences accurately predicted the HLA-A and HLA-B alleles for most subjects in the first cohort.

Reading the germline V gene (reference sequence) gives CDR1 MNHEY and CDR2 SMNVEV. V gives up 9 bases and J gives up 2 bases, and the segment between their germline ends measures 14 bases. The CDR3 measures 14 amino acids from cysteine to phenylalanine. Left in the record is the CDR3 DNA by itself, 42 bases read in frame from the first base. The receptor library was made with the immunoSEQ multiplex PCR assay. For the multiplex PCR, a mixture combining 60 forward primers for TCR Vbeta segments and 13 reverse primers for TCR Jbeta segments was used. A multiplex PCR assay on genomic DNA amplified the CDR3 region of rearranged TCR beta genes. The Illumina HiSeq System was used to sequence the amplified TCR beta libraries as 87-base-pair reads. The authors processed their data as follows. A later analysis counted about 80 million unique TCR beta chains across the 650 to 700 repertoires, and 10 million to 11 million of these chains were shared by at least two donors. To remove PCR and sequencing errors, raw reads were error-corrected and collapsed into unique sequences using a nearest-neighbor algorithm that merged closely related sequences. Alignment of CDR3 sequences to IMGT reference sequences was used to assign V, D and J gene segments. For a sequence to be retained, at least a six-nucleotide match to both a V gene segment and a J gene segment was required. Rearrangements were called productive when the CDR3 lacked stop codons and stayed in frame with V and J; all others were non-productive. CDR3 was defined according to IMGT convention as the region running from the second conserved V-encoded cysteine to the conserved J-encoded phenylalanine. The earlier analysis of about 590 of the donors excluded sequences that lacked an unambiguous match to a single V gene segment. In an earlier analysis of approximately 590 of the donors, a V segment was called functional when productive rearrangements were above 56.7%, and segregating when the standard deviation between donors exceeded 5%. A statistical classification framework was built for diagnosing cytomegalovirus status from the catalog of TCR beta chain sequences. In a later analysis, V and J genes were assigned by comparing TCR nucleotide sequences against IMGT/GENE-DB human TR gene sequences. In a later analysis, CDR3 sequences and most-parsimonious VDJ recombination scenarios were assigned using the TCRdist pipeline. In a later analysis, every TCR beta chain was defined by the combination of its CDR3 amino acid sequence and its V-gene family, and reads without a unique V-gene family were dropped. To address suspected cross-contamination and a sequencing artifact, a later analysis removed roughly 580 highly shared, low-generation-probability nucleotide sequences. For each public chain, a later analysis derived a clonal expansion index from normalized ranks of inferred template counts within each repertoire. A later analysis computed generation probabilities with a VDJ recombination model fitted to out-of-frame rearrangements, and checked the results against IGoR. A later analysis scored TCR-TCR, TCR-HLA and TCR-CMV co-occurrence with hypergeometric tests, applying a repertoire-size bias correction to TCR pairs. In a later analysis, false discovery rates were estimated by permuting HLA or CMV assignments 20 times. In a later analysis, co-occurring TCRs were grouped with DBSCAN, and TCRdist sequence similarity was added when clustering was performed within HLA-allele-positive subsets. Repertoires with fewer than 30,000 or more than 120,000 public chains were left out of co-occurrence clustering, as were roughly five repertoires with anomalous nucleotide sharing. As stored in TCRdb, this immuneACCESS dataset retains in-frame rearrangements with V and J assigned. A fraction of the clones does not appear; measured against another copy, unresolved V genes explain less than half of the discrepancy, and the remainder lacks a known reason. V and J calls and clone size are given by that table; D and trimming were obtained from the DNA. The sample table records approximately 250,000 clones; roughly 78% of these occur just once. Jointly, the top ten make up roughly 0.45% of the sample.

A single count supports this clone. The antigen it binds to is not known. The sample holds no much larger clone one base away, and base qualities are not on file. The cohort consisted of approximately 690 healthy bone marrow donors. At the time of sampling, every cohort member was nominally healthy, though immune exposures that went unrecorded were likely present. The donor was CMV seronegative and was included in the group of hundreds of seronegative cohort members. Each donor provided a peripheral blood sample, and peripheral blood mononuclear cells were used for TCR beta sequencing. Genomic DNA extraction from the blood cell samples was performed with the Qiagen DNeasy Blood Extraction Kit.

The chain is encoded by TRBV27 joined to TRBJ1-3; TRBD1 is a weak D gene call, 5 bases matching. The sample taken for sequencing was PBMCs. The TCR originated in a boy aged 5-17 years in good health and CMV-seronegative. This receptor has the CDR3 CARDSGEAGNTIYF. In nucleotide form, the sequence is TGTGCCAGGGATTCGGGGGAAGCTGGAAACACCATATATTTT.